A single sample is the source of the 5 T cell receptor beta chains below, sequenced in a study of blood T cells in healthy people across ages. For the second PCR, which ran for 7 to 11 cycles, a sample-barcoded 5' primer and a J-beta primer mix were used. TCRdb recomputed calls from the 5' RACE reads with MiXCR, one row per CDR3 protein. The data hold under 2,000,000 distinct CDR3 sequences, with roughly 49% observed a single time. Material: blood. These receptor sequences come from a woman in her thirties or forties in good health.

The chain is built from TRBV20-1 and TRBJ2-5; tentative D call: TRBD2 (6 bases). V was cut by 3 bases and J by 11 bases, with 19 bases left in between. Germline V gene lookup returns CDR1 DFQATT and CDR2 SNEGSKA (reference sequence). This CDR3 is 13 amino acids long. In DNA form, the CDR3 reads TGCAGTGCTAGCGGGAGATCCTACAATGAGCAGTACTTC. Protein product: CSASGRSYNEQYF.

The J gene is TRBJ1-5, the V gene TRBV20-1; 7 bases line up with TRBD1. Germline V gene sequence: CDR1 DFQATT, CDR2 SNEGSKA (reference sequence). The length of the CDR3 is 15 residues. Trimming cost V 0 bases and J 7 bases; bases outside gene matches: 9. The CDR3 bases are TGCAGTGCTAGAGATCCCGACAGGGCGGGACAGCCCCAGCATTTT. Amino acids: CSARDPDRAGQPQHF.

The chain combines TRBV5-6 with TRBJ1-1, with TRBD1 matching over 7 bases. CDR1 SGHDT and CDR2 YYEEEE come from the germline V gene. CDR3 length: 15 residues. J was trimmed by 1 base and V by 5 bases; bases with no gene match: 8. The DNA for the CDR3 is TGTGCCAGCAGGCGGGGAAGGACAGGGAACACTGAAGCTTTCTTT. The encoded protein is CASRRGRTGNTEAFF.

V is TRBV9 and J is TRBJ1-5; D is uncertain. Germline CDR1 reads SGDLS; CDR2 reads YYNGEE. The CDR3 is 14 amino acids. Trimming stripped 0 bases from V and 7 bases from J, with 11 bases between. The CDR3 DNA is TGTGCCAGCAGCGTAGGGGCAAGCCAACAGCCCCAGCATTTT. Its protein product is CASSVGASQQPQHF.

This chain connects TRBV5-1 to TRBJ1-2, with D possibly being TRBD1 (5 bases). Trimming stripped 3 bases from V and 3 bases from J, with 21 bases between. The CDR3 is made up of 17 amino acids. Germline CDR1 SGHRS, CDR2 YFSETQ. The CDR3, as DNA: TGCGCCAGCAGCTCCTTAGGGACGTCCCGCGGGGACTATGGCTACACCTTC. This sequence encodes CASSSLGTSRGDYGYTF.